This note documents a single TCR beta chain sequence. Here immunoSEQ multiplex PCR was the method, and the copy in TCRdb shows in-frame clones only, minus some. The table records about 62,000 clones, roughly 98% of them present only once. This record belongs to a study of technical replicates of blood from a few donors. V lost 0 bases to trimming and J lost 6 bases, with 21 bases between them. The germline V gene has CDR1 SGHRS and CDR2 YFSETQ. CDR3 length: 17 residues. The chain joins TRBV5-1 to TRBJ1-2; a possible D gene is TRBD1 (6 bases). Sequencing input: T cells isolated from PBMCs. The TCR originated in a human donor in good health. The CDR3 DNA sequence: TGCGCCAGCAGCTTGGGCGGGGGGCCGGGGGCTGGTCATGGCTACACCTTC. Protein product: CASSLGGGPGAGHGYTF. Based on the CDR3 plus reference TRBV5-1 and TRBJ1-2, the full variable domain is KAGVTQTPRYLIKTRGQQVTLSCSPISGHRSVSWYQQTPGQGLQFLFEYFSETQRNKGNFPGRFSGRQFSNSRSEMNVSTLELGDSALYLCASSLGGGPGAGHGYTFGSGTRLTVV.